The 28 T cell receptor beta chains below were found in one sample sequenced in a study of CD8+CD57+ T cells in acquired aplastic anemia. Genomic DNA provided the template from which TCR beta VDJ and CDR3 profiles were obtained. MiXCR, applied by TCRdb to the reads, yields one record per CDR3 protein. The repertoire holds about 160,000 distinct CDR3 sequences, with less than 50% as singletons. Patients chosen for sequencing had CD8+CD57+ cells that had expanded, as shown by flow cytometry. The sequencing sample was made of sorted CD4+, CD8+, or CD8+CD57+ T cells (not recorded which) from PBMCs. Receptors originate from a human donor with aplastic anemia.

This clonotype was seen only once. The chain couples TRBV6-1 to TRBJ1-1; no firm D call. This CDR3 has 14 residues. V was pared by 6 bases and J by 2 bases, with 13 bases between. In germline, CDR1 is MNHNS, CDR2 SASEGT. The CDR3 spells CASRGGSRNTEAFF. Written as DNA, the CDR3 is TGTGCCAGCAGAGGAGGCAGCCGAAACACTGAAGCTTTCTTT.

This clonotype has at least ten counts. This sequence joins TRBV6-1 and TRBJ1-5; D perhaps matches TRBD1 (6 bases). The CDR3 extends over 17 amino acids. The germline V gene has CDR1 MNHNS and CDR2 SASEGT. With 4 bases removed from V and 4 bases from J, the gap between germline ends came to 20 bases. CDR3 in DNA: TGTGCCAGCAGTGCCCTGACCAGGGGAAAGGGAAATCAGCCCCAGCATTTT. Translating it yields CASSALTRGKGNQPQHF.

This clonotype showed up just once. V gene TRBV2 combines with J gene TRBJ2-7, with D perhaps assigned TRBD1 or TRBD2 (6 bases each). The CDR3 length is 14 residues. Germline CDR1 and CDR2: SNHLY and FYNNEI. The ends were cut back, 5 bases at V and 5 bases at J, with 16 bases in the middle. CDR3: CASSQGTQGNEQYF. Written as DNA, the CDR3 is TGTGCCAGCAGTCAAGGGACTCAGGGGAACGAGCAGTACTTC.

The chain recombines TRBV10-3 with TRBJ2-1; D not certain. The CDR3 totals 12 residues. The germline V gene encodes CDR1 ENHRY and CDR2 SYGVKD. The germline V and J ends were trimmed by 10 bases and 5 bases, with 12 bases remaining between them. The CDR3 loop is CATALGNNEQFF. CDR3 DNA sequence: TGTGCCACCGCTCTGGGGAACAATGAGCAGTTCTTC.

A note on this clonotype: This may come from a read error, since a much larger clone is one base off. V is TRBV5-1 and J is TRBJ2-3, with D perhaps matching TRBD1 (5 bases). The V gene's germline CDR1 is SGHRS and CDR2 YFSETQ. The CDR3 length is 14 residues. The CDR3: CASSSYRNTGTQYF. The CDR3 DNA reads as TGCGCCAGCAGCTCCTACAGAAACACAGGTACGCAGTATTTT.

The chain has TRBV15 and TRBJ1-1; D gene ambiguous. V lost 8 bases, J lost 4 bases, and 17 bases lay in between. There are 14 residues in the CDR3. In germline, CDR1 is LNHNV, CDR2 YYDKDF (reference sequence). Here the CDR3 DNA reads TGTGCCACCGGGGAGCGAGGGAAGAGCACTGAAGCTTTCTTT. Its protein is CATGERGKSTEAFF.

The chain has TRBV20-1 and TRBJ1-2; maybe TRBD1 (6 bases). V was cut by 5 bases and J by 8 bases, with 15 bases left in between. The CDR3 has 12 amino acids. Germline V gives CDR1 DFQATT, CDR2 SNEGSKA (reference sequence). The CDR3 nucleotides are TGCAGTGCTCCCCGGGACATATGGGGCTACACCTTC. Protein: CSAPRDIWGYTF.

CDR3 protein: CATNRGRNNEQFF. The CDR3 DNA is TGTGCCACGAACAGGGGGCGCAACAATGAGCAGTTCTTC. V and J are TRBV7-2 and TRBJ2-1; TRBD1 aligns across 9 bases. The CDR3 runs 13 residues. V lost 10 bases and J lost 5; bases outside the gene matches: 6. Germline V gene lookup returns CDR1 SGHTA and CDR2 FQGNSA.

V gene TRBV7-8 combines with J gene TRBJ2-7, with D uncertain. V was trimmed by 0 bases and J by 3 bases, leaving 15 bases between them. Germline V gene data show CDR1 as SGHVS and CDR2 as FQNEAQ. The CDR3 runs 16 residues. The CDR3 region has the DNA TGTGCCAGCAGCTTAGCTTTTGGACGGTCAAGCTACGAGCAGTACTTC. Its translation: CASSLAFGRSSYEQYF. Combining the CDR3 with reference TRBV7-8 and TRBJ2-7 gives the whole variable domain GAGVSQSPRYKVAKRGQDVALRCDPISGHVSLFWYQQALGQGPEFLTYFQNEAQLDKSGLPSDRFFAERPEGSVSTLKIQRTQQEDSAVYLCASSLAFGRSSYEQYFGPGTRLTVT.

A few counts support this clonotype. The genes are TRBV4-1 and TRBJ1-6, with TRBD1 matching 11 bases. The CDR3 has 18 amino acids. In germline, CDR1 is MGHRA, CDR2 YSYEKL. V lost 4 bases, J lost 7 bases, and 12 bases stayed unmatched. CDR3 sequence reads: CASSPGTGGTGVNSPLHF. The CDR3 DNA reads as TGCGCCAGCAGCCCTGGGACAGGGGGGACGGGTGTCAATTCACCCCTCCACTTT.

This sequence joins TRBV15 and TRBJ1-5; no clear D gene. V was pared by 1 base and J by 0 bases, with 10 bases between. This CDR3 is 16 amino acids long. Germline CDR1 is LNHNV and CDR2 is YYDKDF (reference sequence). Here the CDR3 reads CATSRVGSDSNQPQHF. The CDR3 DNA sequence: TGTGCCACCAGCAGAGTAGGCAGCGATAGCAATCAGCCCCAGCATTTT. Looking up the rest from reference TRBV15 and TRBJ1-5 gives the full variable domain: DAMVIQNPRYQVTQFGKPVTLSCSQTLNHNVMYWYQQKSSQAPKLLFHYYDKDFNNEADTPDNFQSRRPNTSFCFLDIRSPGLGDTAMYLCATSRVGSDSNQPQHFGDGTRLSIL.

For this clonotype: Since a much larger clone is just one base distant, this may be a read error. V usage is TRBV5-1 and J usage is TRBJ2-2, with 8 bases matching TRBD2. The germline V gene has CDR1 SGHRS and CDR2 YFSETQ. The V gene end was trimmed by 5 bases and the J gene end by 5 bases; junction bases not matched to a gene: 14. This CDR3 has 17 residues. CDR3 DNA sequence: TGCGCCAGCAGTTCCAAGTCTAGCGGGCCTAGAACCGGGGAGCTGTTTTTT. Encoded protein: CASSSKSSGPRTGELFF. Combining the CDR3 with reference TRBV5-1 and TRBJ2-2 gives the whole variable domain KAGVTQTPRYLIKTRGQQVTLSCSPISGHRSVSWYQQTPGQGLQFLFEYFSETQRNKGNFPGRFSGRQFSNSRSEMNVSTLELGDSALYLCASSSKSSGPRTGELFFGEGSRLTVL.

As regards this clonotype: A read error may account for a junction end that differs from germline. The rearrangement uses TRBV10-3 and TRBJ2-2; no reliable D call. The CDR3 contains 14 residues. Looked up from germline, CDR1 is ENHRY and CDR2 is SYGVKD. CDR3 protein: CASSDSDNTGELFF. CDR3 DNA sequence: TGTGCCAGCAGTGACTCGGACAACACCGGGGAGCTGTTTTTT.

The CDR3 protein is CATSRGGGYGYTF. Written as DNA, the CDR3 is TGTGCCACCAGCAGAGGGGGCGGCTATGGCTACACCTTC. The chain combines TRBV15 with TRBJ1-2; possible D gene TRBD1, 5 bases. Trimming shortened V by 1 base and J by 4 bases, and 7 bases separated the two germline ends. The CDR3 has 13 amino acids. CDR1 is LNHNV, CDR2 YYDKDF, per germline (reference sequence).

This clonotype was seen ten or more times. The chain uses TRBV10-1 and TRBJ2-1; maybe TRBD2 (6 bases). From germline, CDR1 is WNHNN and CDR2 SYGVQD (reference sequence). This CDR3 region has 15 residues. With 1 base removed from V and 3 bases from J, the gap between germline ends came to 10 bases. The CDR3 is CASSELEGIYNEQFF. In nucleotides, the CDR3 is TGCGCCAGCAGTGAGTTGGAGGGGATCTACAATGAGCAGTTCTTC.

This clonotype came up once. A read error is possible here, since a much larger clone lies one base away. This chain joins TRBV11-3 and TRBJ1-1, with D possibly matching TRBD1 (6 bases). Germline V lookup: CDR1 SGHNT, CDR2 YENEEA. CDR3 length: 15 residues. The CDR3 sequence: CTSQQGLGPNTEAFF. Here the CDR3 DNA reads TGTACCAGCCAACAGGGTCTTGGGCCGAACACTGAAGCTTTCTTT.

This clonotype appeared many times. The chain carries TRBV7-8 and TRBJ2-7; 7 bases align to TRBD2. The germline CDR1 and CDR2 sequences are SGHVS and FQNEAQ. The CDR3 spans 15 residues. Trimming at V came to 7 bases and at J to 0 bases, leaving 9 bases not matched to a gene. This CDR3 reads CASTPFGGSSYEQYF. DNA of the CDR3: TGTGCCAGCACCCCCTTCGGGGGGAGCTCCTACGAGCAGTACTTC.

V is TRBV10-2 and J is TRBJ2-7; perhaps TRBD2 as D (6 bases). This CDR3 is 16 amino acids long. Germline CDR1 reads WSHSY; CDR2 reads SAAADI. The germline V and J ends were trimmed by 3 bases and 6 bases, with 21 bases remaining between them. CDR3 nucleotide sequence: TGCGCCAGCAGTGAAGGCTCTTGGAGTGAAGCGGGCGAGCAGTACTTC. Protein: CASSEGSWSEAGEQYF.

There are many counts of this clonotype. J is TRBJ1-2 and V is TRBV7-2; D is undetermined. Per germline, CDR1 SGHTA and CDR2 FQGNSA. This CDR3 contains 13 residues. Deletions cut 5 bases from V and 4 bases from J, with 11 bases between. The CDR3 nucleotides read TGTGCCAGCAGCCCCCCCCTGAGCTATGGCTACACCTTC. Translation: CASSPPLSYGYTF.

There are many counts of this clonotype. The chain employs TRBV19 and TRBJ1-1; maybe TRBD1 (6 bases). The V end was cut by 8 bases, the J end by 3 bases, with 7 bases between. The germline V gene has CDR1 LNHDA and CDR2 SQIVND (reference sequence). The CDR3 extends over 11 amino acids. The CDR3 DNA reads TGTGCCAGTCAGGGGTACACTGAAGCTTTCTTT. Its translation is CASQGYTEAFF.

V usage is TRBV24-1 and J usage is TRBJ2-3; 9 bases fit TRBD2. Germline CDR1 and CDR2: KGHDR and SFDVKD. The CDR3 is made up of 16 amino acids. With V trimmed by 1 base and J by 2 bases, 3 bases remained unmatched. The CDR3 coding sequence is TGTGCCACCAGTGATTTCCTAGCGGGGAACACAGATACGCAGTATTTT. It yields the protein CATSDFLAGNTDTQYF.

This clonotype occurred once. This chain links TRBV5-1 with TRBJ2-1; perhaps TRBD1 as D (5 bases). Germline values: CDR1 SGHRS, CDR2 YFSETQ. This CDR3 has 14 amino acids. Trimming pared 2 bases from V and 5 bases from J, leaving 11 bases between. The CDR3 region is CASSFETEDNEQFF. The CDR3 nucleotides read TGCGCCAGCAGCTTCGAGACAGAAGACAATGAGCAGTTCTTC.

J is TRBJ1-6 and V is TRBV6-1; D is possibly TRBD1 (6 bases). CDR3 length: 14 residues. V was clipped by 3 bases and J by 7 bases, with 10 bases between them. Per germline, CDR1 MNHNS and CDR2 SASEGT. The CDR3 spells CASSDRDTNSPLHF. In nucleotides, the CDR3 is TGTGCCAGCAGTGACCGGGACACAAATTCACCCCTCCACTTT.

Note on this clonotype: One end of the junction is discordant with germline, which a read error may explain. The genes are TRBV7-8 and TRBJ2-7; 11 nucleotides align to TRBD2. The CDR3 extends over 18 amino acids. Germline CDR1 and CDR2: SGHVS and FQNEAQ. The CDR3 spells CASSLAEGLADYTYELYF. The CDR3 DNA reads as TGTGCCAGCAGCTTAGCGGAGGGACTAGCGGACTATACCTACGAGCTGTACTTC.

J is TRBJ1-2 and V is TRBV10-3; 9 bases are shared with TRBD1. V lost 7 bases and J lost 0; bases outside the gene matches: 3. CDR3 length equals 14 residues. Germline CDR1 ENHRY, CDR2 SYGVKD. CDR3 nucleotides: TGTGCCATCACTAGGACAGGGGCTAACTATGGCTACACCTTC. It is translated as CAITRTGANYGYTF.

This clonotype was seen many times. This chain joins TRBV10-2 and TRBJ2-5; 7 bases are a match to TRBD2. This CDR3 has 13 residues. Losses at the gene ends were 7 bases for V and 4 bases for J; bases not matched to a gene: 6. CDR1 and CDR2 from the germline V gene are WSHSY and SAAADI. The CDR3 DNA reads TGCGCCAGCAATAATGGACTAGGAGAGACCCAGTACTTC. This sequence encodes CASNNGLGETQYF.

CDR3 sequence: CAWSADIQETQYF. For the CDR3, the DNA is TGTGCCTGGAGCGCAGACATTCAAGAGACCCAGTACTTC. The rearrangement links TRBV30 to TRBJ2-5; no reliable D call. In germline, CDR1 is GTSNPN, CDR2 SVGIG (reference sequence). Trimming left V 3 bases short and J 2 bases short, with 10 bases between. This CDR3 comprises 13 residues.

This clonotype came up many times. The rearrangement joins TRBV19 to TRBJ1-2; no clear D. Germline-derived CDR1 and CDR2 are LNHDA and SQIVND (reference sequence). This CDR3 region has 12 residues. V shed 3 bases and J shed 8 bases, with 10 bases lying between them. CDR3 nucleotide sequence: TGTGCCAGTAGTATCCCTGCTTTCGGCTACACCTTC. It codes for CASSIPAFGYTF.